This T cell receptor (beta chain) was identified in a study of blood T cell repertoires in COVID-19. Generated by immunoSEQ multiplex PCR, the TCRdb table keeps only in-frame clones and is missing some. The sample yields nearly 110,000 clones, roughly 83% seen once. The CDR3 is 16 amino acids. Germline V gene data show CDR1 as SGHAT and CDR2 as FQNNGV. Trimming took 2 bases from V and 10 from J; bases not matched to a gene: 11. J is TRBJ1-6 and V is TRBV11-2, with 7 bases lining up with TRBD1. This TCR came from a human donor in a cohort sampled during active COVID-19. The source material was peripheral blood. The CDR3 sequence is CASSLQTPTGQSPLHF. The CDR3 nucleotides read TGTGCCAGCAGCTTACAGACCCCGACAGGGCAATCACCCCTCCACTTT.